Listed below are T cell receptor beta chains from one sample, sequenced in a study of Ad26.COV2.S vaccination and SARS-CoV-2 variants. Assay: immunoSEQ multiplex PCR; the TCRdb copy retains only in-frame clones and omits some. This sample yields about 350,000 clones, of which about 89% are seen a single time; 5% belongs to the top ten. The source material was peripheral blood, sampled in a trial of Ad26.COV2.S vaccine versus placebo. The receptors were gathered from a person aged 18-60 years who received the Ad26.COV2.S COVID-19 vaccine or a placebo. The CDR3 runs from the conserved cysteine through the conserved F or W. Fields, in order: CDR3 DNA, CDR3 protein, V gene, clone size, D gene, J gene. D genes are given only for firm matches. Clone size, where shown, is once, few, many, or a class for clones that have expanded.

TGTGCCAGCAGCAGGGGACTAGCGGAACATAAAGAGACCCAGTACTTC CASSRGLAEHKETQYF TRBV7-9 once TRBD2 TRBJ2-5
TGTGCCAGCAGCTTAAAGGGAACTGGAAACACCATATATTTT CASSLKGTGNTIYF TRBV13 once . TRBJ1-3
TGCGCCAGCAGCCAAGACACGGTGGACAGGGGGAATCGGCTAGAGCAGTTCTTC CASSQDTVDRGNRLEQFF TRBV4-1 . TRBD1 TRBJ2-1
TGTGCCAGCATGAGGTTTAATGAGCAGTTCTTC CASMRFNEQFF TRBV7-9 . . TRBJ2-1
TGCGCCAGCAGCGCATCCGGGACAGGCATTGCAGGAAACACCATATATTTT CASSASGTGIAGNTIYF TRBV5-1 . TRBD1 TRBJ1-3
TGTGCCAGCAGCTTAGGATCGATGGTCAGGGTAGAGGCTTTCTTT CASSLGSMVRVEAFF TRBV13 . . TRBJ1-1
TGCGCCAGCAGTGGGCTCTACGAGCAGTACTTC CASSGLYEQYF TRBV10-1 . . TRBJ2-7
TGTGCCAGCAGCTTAGGGACAGGAGAGTCGGAGACCCAGTACTTC CASSLGTGESETQYF TRBV11-3 . TRBD1 TRBJ2-5
TGCGCCAGCAGCCAAGTAATACGGGGCGACGGCACAGATACGCAGTATTTT CASSQVIRGDGTDTQYF TRBV4-3 . . TRBJ2-3
TGTGCCAGCAGCTTAAAAACAGGATGGAATCAGCCCCAGCATTTT CASSLKTGWNQPQHF TRBV7-2 . . TRBJ1-5
TGTGCCAGCAGCGGACAGGGTGGAGATACGCAGTATTTT CASSGQGGDTQYF TRBV7-2 . TRBD1 TRBJ2-3
TGCAGCGTTGAGGCCCGGGACAGGGGGTCGTTAAGGGGGAACGAGCAGTACTTC CSVEARDRGSLRGNEQYF TRBV29-1 once TRBD1 TRBJ2-7
TGTGCCAGCAGCTTGTATGGGACTTCTGGCACAGATACGCAGTATTTT CASSLYGTSGTDTQYF TRBV7-2 . . TRBJ2-3
TGTGCCAGCAGCTCCCCGGACAGGGCTTCCTACGAGCAGTACTTC CASSSPDRASYEQYF TRBV6-6 . TRBD1 TRBJ2-7
TGCAGCGTTGAGATCCAGGGGTCTGCCTACGAGCAGTACTTC CSVEIQGSAYEQYF TRBV29-1 . . TRBJ2-7
TGTGCCAGCAGTGAATTAATGGTGATGGGCCGGATCTCTGGAAACACCATATATTTT CASSELMVMGRISGNTIYF TRBV6-1 . . TRBJ1-3
TGTGCCAGCAGCGTAGGTCTAGCGGGAGTAGAGACCCAGTACTTC CASSVGLAGVETQYF TRBV9 . TRBD2 TRBJ2-5
TGTGCCAGCAGACGACAGGGTGGCGAGCAGTTCTTC CASRRQGGEQFF TRBV6-4 . TRBD1 TRBJ2-1